These 29 T cell receptor beta chains were sequenced from one sample in a study of neurological immune-mediated disorders (dated by TCRdb to between 2019 and 2020). The library was built by means of 5' RACE. This sample was sequenced with an Illumina HiSeq 2500. Starting from the raw public reads, TCRdb applied fastp trimming at Q25, assembled clones with MiXCR and retained in-frame beta chains. Each record represents a unique CDR3 protein, reported with the most common genes and DNA among its rows. This sample holds approximately 100,000 distinct CDR3 sequences; roughly 4% were observed only once. The ten largest clones add up to approximately 5.9% of the sample. Sequenced: PBMCs. These receptor sequences come from a woman younger than 30 with multiple sclerosis.

This clonotype was counted ten times or more. This sequence joins TRBV3-1 and TRBJ1-5; D is undetermined. The germline CDR1 and CDR2 sequences are LGHDT and YNNKEL (reference sequence). Trimming stripped 6 bases from V and 6 bases from J, with 15 bases between. The CDR3 contains 14 residues. DNA for the CDR3: TGTGCCAGCAGTCCCACCTCGGGGTTTCAGCCCCAGCATTTT. It yields the protein CASSPTSGFQPQHF.

At least ten counts were recorded for this clonotype. The V call is TRBV10-3, the J call TRBJ2-5, with 7 bases identical to TRBD1. Looked up from germline, CDR1 is ENHRY and CDR2 is SYGVKD. Germline trimming cut 6 bases from V and 0 bases from J; bases unmatched to any gene: 4. The CDR3 sequence is 14 residues long. Here the CDR3 reads CAIRGDSYQETQYF. CDR3 DNA: TGTGCCATCAGGGGGGACAGCTACCAAGAGACCCAGTACTTC.

The table lists this clonotype with many counts. This chain joins TRBV25-1 and TRBJ2-7; no firm D call. Germline-derived CDR1 and CDR2 are MGHDK and SYGVNS. V lost 2 bases and J lost 6, with 8 bases in between. This CDR3 comprises 12 residues. The CDR3 region has the DNA TGTGCCAGCAGTGAAAACTACCGCGAGCAGTACTTC. Its translation is CASSENYREQYF.

This rearrangement joins TRBV10-3 to TRBJ2-1; 7 bases match TRBD2. The junction had 12 bases not matched to a gene; V was cut back by 6 bases and J by 7 bases. Germline CDR1 ENHRY, CDR2 SYGVKD. This CDR3 is built from 15 residues. The CDR3 spells CAISGGRAVMNEQFF. CDR3 sequence (DNA): TGTGCCATCAGCGGGGGGAGGGCCGTCATGAATGAGCAGTTCTTC.

This clonotype occurred many times. The chain has TRBV20-1 and TRBJ2-7, with 9 nucleotides matching TRBD2. The CDR3 loop spans 16 amino acids. With V trimmed by 3 bases and J by 6 bases, 15 bases remained unmatched. Germline V gene data show CDR1 as DFQATT and CDR2 as SNEGSKA (reference sequence). The CDR3, as DNA: TGCAGTGCTAGGGGGCGGTCGAAGCGGGAGGTCCTCGAGCAGTACTTC. Its translation is CSARGRSKREVLEQYF.

This clonotype was seen repeatedly, ten times or more. V is TRBV10-3 and J is TRBJ1-5; 8 positions agree with TRBD1. Germline trimming cut 6 bases from V and 3 bases from J; bases unmatched to any gene: 1. The CDR3 has 13 amino acids. Germline V gene sequence: CDR1 ENHRY, CDR2 SYGVKD. The CDR3 region is CAIRDRANQPQHF. As DNA, the CDR3 is TGTGCCATCAGGGACAGGGCCAATCAGCCCCAGCATTTT.

This clonotype was observed many times. At one end the junction does not follow the germline gene, possibly because of a read error. The CDR3 DNA reads as TGTGCCAGCAGTCTTGGACAGGGCGGCACTGAAGCTTTCTTT. It specifies CASSLGQGGTEAFF. The gene calls are TRBV5-1 and TRBJ1-1; the match to TRBD1 covers 8 bases. CDR1 SGHRS and CDR2 YFSETQ come from the germline V gene. CDR3 length equals 14 residues.

This clonotype was observed a few times. This sequence joins TRBV20-1 and TRBJ2-7; 10 nucleotides agree with TRBD2. The CDR3 contains 13 residues. V was clipped by 6 bases and J by 2 bases; unmatched bases: 4. Germline V lookup: CDR1 DFQATT, CDR2 SNEGSKA (reference sequence). CDR3 loop: CSATSGGAYEQYF. Here the CDR3 DNA reads TGCAGTGCAACCAGCGGGGGGGCCTACGAGCAGTACTTC.

As concerns this clonotype: A much larger clone differs from this one at a single base, so this may be a read error. The rearrangement uses TRBV5-1 and TRBJ2-3; a possible D gene is TRBD2 (6 bases). This CDR3 contains 15 residues. CDR1 is SGHRS, CDR2 YFSETQ, per germline. V gave up 3 bases and J gave up 4 bases, with 15 bases separating them. CDR3 region: CASSYSGSRPDTQYF. CDR3 DNA: TGCGCCAGCAGCTATAGCGGATCCCGCCCAGATACGCAGTATTTT.

The sample holds many counts of this clonotype. The genes are TRBV3-1 and TRBJ1-5, with D maybe TRBD1 (6 bases). Trimming stripped 3 bases from V and 6 bases from J, with 6 bases between. Germline V gives CDR1 LGHDT, CDR2 YNNKEL (reference sequence). The CDR3 is made up of 12 amino acids. The CDR3 region is CASSQGAQPQHF. The CDR3 nucleotides read TGTGCCAGCAGCCAGGGGGCTCAGCCCCAGCATTTT.

This clonotype was counted ten times or more. The rearrangement uses TRBV15 and TRBJ2-1, with 7 bases that match TRBD2. The CDR3 sequence is 17 residues long. V trimming: 1 base; J trimming: 0 bases; junction bases outside the gene matches: 6. Looked up from germline, CDR1 is LNHNV and CDR2 is YYDKDF (reference sequence). CDR3 amino acids: CATSRGRGGGSYNEQFF. CDR3 bases: TGTGCCACCAGCAGAGGACGGGGCGGGGGCTCCTACAATGAGCAGTTCTTC.

The sample holds many counts of this clonotype. The chain recombines TRBV20-1 with TRBJ2-7; weak D call: TRBD2 (5 bases). CDR3 size: 15 residues. CDR1 and CDR2 from the germline V gene are DFQATT and SNEGSKA (reference sequence). Deletions cut 1 base from V and 5 bases from J, with 18 bases between. The CDR3 spells CSARAYRPAGHEQYF. CDR3 nucleotides: TGCAGTGCTAGAGCTTATAGACCGGCGGGTCACGAGCAGTACTTC.

This clonotype was found a few times. The chain uses TRBV5-1 and TRBJ2-7, with 11 bases fitting TRBD2. Germline V CDR1 and CDR2: SGHRS, YFSETQ. The J segment lost 2 bases and the V segment lost 0 bases, leaving 4 bases of the junction unmatched. The CDR3 contains 16 residues. CDR3 loop: CASSLALGLAAYEQYF. The CDR3 bases are TGCGCCAGCAGCTTGGCCTTGGGACTAGCGGCCTACGAGCAGTACTTC.

A word on this clonotype: Since a much larger clone is just one base distant, this may be a read error. No conserved phenylalanine or tryptophan is present at the end of the CDR3, so a read error is the likely explanation. The rearrangement links TRBV19 to TRBJ2-1; TRBD1 might be the D (5 bases). Germline V gene lookup returns CDR1 LNHDA and CDR2 SQIVND (reference sequence). V dropped 1 base and J dropped 5 bases, with 9 bases sitting between them. The CDR3 has 14 amino acids. CDR3 residues: CASSIGGSHNEQFC. The CDR3 DNA follows: TGTGCCAGTAGTATAGGGGGCAGCCACAATGAGCAGTTCTGC.

This clonotype was picked up many times. This chain uses TRBV7-9 with TRBJ1-2; D uncertain. This CDR3 spans 12 amino acids. The germline CDR1 and CDR2 sequences are SEHNR and FQNEAQ (reference sequence). Trimming cost V 2 bases and J 6 bases, with 7 bases left between them. Here the CDR3 reads CASSLTENGYTF. In DNA, the CDR3 is TGTGCCAGCAGCTTAACGGAAAATGGCTACACCTTC. The whole variable domain, filled in from reference TRBV7-9 and TRBJ1-2, reads DTGVSQNPRHKITKRGQNVTFRCDPISEHNRLYWYRQTLGQGPEFLTYFQNEAQLEKSRLLSDRFSAERPKGSFSTLEIQRTEQGDSAMYLCASSLTENGYTFGSGTRLTVV.

This clonotype was seen repeatedly, ten times or more. This rearrangement joins TRBV3-1 to TRBJ2-3, with D perhaps being TRBD1 or TRBD2 (5 bases each). The CDR3 runs 16 residues. Germline CDR1 LGHDT, CDR2 YNNKEL (reference sequence). V shed 1 base and J shed 0 bases, with 11 bases lying between them. Here the CDR3 reads CASSQARDPSTDTQYF. CDR3 coding DNA: TGTGCCAGCAGCCAAGCCCGGGACCCAAGCACAGATACGCAGTATTTT.

This clonotype showed up many times. J is TRBJ2-3 and V is TRBV25-1, with a possible D match to TRBD1 (6 bases). Germline CDR1 reads MGHDK; CDR2 reads SYGVNS. V lost 4 bases and J 8 bases, leaving 7 bases between the germline ends. This CDR3 spans 11 amino acids. The CDR3 reads CASSARGTQYF. CDR3 nucleotides: TGTGCCAGCAGTGCCAGGGGTACGCAGTATTTT.

This chain joins TRBV29-1 and TRBJ2-1; maybe TRBD2 (5 bases). Germline V CDR1 and CDR2: SQVTM, ANQGSEA. This CDR3 has 13 amino acids. V lost 0 bases to trimming and J lost 9 bases, with 12 bases between them. The CDR3 DNA reads TGCAGCGTTGAAGATCAGCCCGGGGTTGAGCAGTTCTTC. Translating it yields CSVEDQPGVEQFF.

This clonotype was seen repeatedly, ten times or more. This chain connects TRBV6-5 to TRBJ1-2, with 9 bases fitting TRBD1. Losses at the gene ends were 2 bases for V and 6 bases for J; bases not matched to a gene: 4. The CDR3 is 14 amino acids. Germline loops: CDR1 MNHEY, CDR2 SVGAGI. CDR3 loop: CASSYDRGKHGYTF. The CDR3 DNA sequence: TGTGCCAGCAGTTACGACAGGGGGAAGCATGGCTACACCTTC.

This clonotype was counted at least ten times. The chain employs TRBV14 and TRBJ1-1; the D is unclear. This CDR3 is built from 15 residues. The germline gives CDR1 SGHDN, CDR2 FVKESK. Trimming stripped 5 bases from V and 1 base from J, with 14 bases between. The CDR3 region has the DNA TGTGCCAGCAGCTATCTTAGCGGAGAGAACACTGAAGCTTTCTTT. This codes for CASSYLSGENTEAFF.

This clonotype showed up many times. This chain connects TRBV12-3 or TRBV12-4 to TRBJ2-2; the D call may be TRBD1 or TRBD2 (5 bases each). The CDR3 totals 15 residues. Trimming removed 6 bases at V and 4 bases at J, with 15 bases between. The CDR3 region has the DNA TGTGCCAGCAGCTACTCCGGGACCACCACCGGGGAGCTGTTTTTT. Translated: CASSYSGTTTGELFF.

This clonotype occurred many times. The rearrangement links TRBV5-1 to TRBJ2-1; D call uncertain. V was trimmed by 0 bases and J by 5 bases, leaving 6 bases between them. This CDR3 has 13 amino acids. The germline CDR1 and CDR2 sequences are SGHRS and YFSETQ. The CDR3 here is CASSLGPDNEQFF. The CDR3 region has the DNA TGCGCCAGCAGCTTGGGGCCGGACAATGAGCAGTTCTTC.

On this clonotype: Just one base apart from a much larger clone, this may be a read error. The conserved final phenylalanine or tryptophan is absent from the CDR3, which likely points to a read error. The V call is TRBV30, the J call TRBJ2-5, with a tentative D call TRBD1 (5 bases). V was cut by 3 bases and J by 3 bases, with 5 bases left in between. The CDR3 contains 11 residues. The germline V gene has CDR1 GTSNPN and CDR2 SVGIG (reference sequence). The chain's CDR3 is CAWSREETQYC. Written as DNA, the CDR3 is TGTGCCTGGAGCAGGGAAGAGACCCAGTACTGC.

V gene TRBV19 combines with J gene TRBJ1-5; 8 positions agree with TRBD1. This CDR3 spans 15 amino acids. Losses at the gene ends were 3 bases for V and 6 bases for J; bases not matched to a gene: 7. The germline V gene has CDR1 LNHDA and CDR2 SQIVND (reference sequence). CDR3 sequence: CASSMTGATVQPQHF. The DNA for the CDR3 is TGTGCCAGTAGTATGACAGGGGCGACAGTTCAGCCCCAGCATTTT.

This clonotype was seen many times. This chain links TRBV7-2 with TRBJ2-7; D not certain. Germline V gene data show CDR1 as SGHTA and CDR2 as FQGNSA. The CDR3 is made up of 12 amino acids. The V end was cut by 5 bases, the J end by 0 bases, with 5 bases between. In DNA form, the CDR3 reads TGTGCCAGCAGCGAAAGCTCCTACGAGCAGTACTTC. This translates into CASSESSYEQYF.

The table lists this clonotype with many counts. The chain carries TRBV7-2 and TRBJ1-2; 7 bases fit TRBD1. Losses at the gene ends were 2 bases for V and 8 bases for J; bases not matched to a gene: 8. Germline loops: CDR1 SGHTA, CDR2 FQGNSA. The length of the CDR3 is 14 residues. The CDR3 nucleotides are TGTGCCAGCAGCTTACAGGGGGTTGGGGGAGGCTACACCTTC. Encoded protein: CASSLQGVGGGYTF.

This clonotype was recorded many times. The V call is TRBV6-1, the J call TRBJ1-4; 7 bases are shared with TRBD1. The length of the CDR3 is 14 residues. Germline-derived CDR1 and CDR2 are MNHNS and SASEGT. With 7 bases clipped from V and 4 bases from J, the junction kept 6 bases outside the gene matches. CDR3 in amino acids: CASKGTAINEKLFF. In DNA, the CDR3 is TGTGCCAGCAAGGGGACAGCCATTAATGAAAAACTGTTTTTT.

This clonotype has a count of ten or more. V and J are TRBV20-1 and TRBJ2-4, with D perhaps matching TRBD1 (5 bases). The CDR3 totals 12 residues. The germline CDR1 and CDR2 sequences are DFQATT and SNEGSKA (reference sequence). The ends were cut back, 3 bases at V and 5 bases at J, with 8 bases in the middle. The CDR3: CSARDNQNIQYF. The CDR3 DNA sequence: TGCAGTGCTAGGGACAATCAAAACATTCAGTACTTC.

At least ten counts were recorded for this clonotype. The CDR3 sequence is CASSASDTQYF. The CDR3 region has the DNA TGTGCCAGCTCGGCTTCAGATACGCAGTATTTT. The chain carries TRBV3-1 and TRBJ2-3, with D hard to call. The CDR3 extends over 11 amino acids. Germline values: CDR1 LGHDT, CDR2 YNNKEL (reference sequence). Trimming cost V 8 bases and J 4 bases, with 7 bases left between them.